The entry below gives a single T cell receptor beta chain sequence along with its context. This sample is part of a study of blood T cell repertoires in COVID-19. Study summary: The study drew acute and convalescent COVID-19 samples from the United States, Italy and Spain. The analysed material was cDNA or gDNA that came from T cells, B-cell-depleted T cells, or PBMCs.

Per the study methods: Amplification of reference gene primers was used by the study to estimate nucleated cell counts. Assay used: immunoSEQ multiplex PCR; TCRdb lists only in-frame clones, some missing. V and J calls and clone size are as listed in that table; D and trimming were resolved from the DNA. The sample includes around 200,000 clones, about 78% seen only once; the top ten take 4.5% to 7%. The sequence was obtained from a woman in her seventies with acute or convalescent COVID-19. Specimen: peripheral blood.

As DNA, the CDR3 is TGTGCCAGCAGCCCAACTAGCGGGCCACGCTCCTACGAGCAGTACTTC. It codes for CASSPTSGPRSYEQYF. The chain employs TRBV7-8 and TRBJ2-7, with TRBD2 matching 9 bases. The V segment lost 5 bases and the J segment 0 bases; nucleotides outside the gene matches: 8. Germline V gene sequence: CDR1 SGHVS, CDR2 FQNEAQ. The length of the CDR3 is 16 residues. The whole variable domain, remainder taken from reference TRBV7-8 and TRBJ2-7, is GAGVSQSPRYKVAKRGQDVALRCDPISGHVSLFWYQQALGQGPEFLTYFQNEAQLDKSGLPSDRFFAERPEGSVSTLKIQRTQQEDSAVYLCASSPTSGPRSYEQYFGPGTRLTVT.